The rows below give T cell receptor beta chains drawn from one sample of a study of Graves' ophthalmopathy and Graves' hyperthyroidism. TCRdb re-derived calls from the multiplex PCR reads in MiXCR, one entry per CDR3 protein. The table has approximately 700,000 distinct CDR3 sequences, approximately 40% seen once. The sequenced material came from peripheral blood. These receptors were collected from an adult man with Graves' ophthalmopathy. Each CDR3 is given with its conserved first and last residue. The D gene is left open where the match is weak. Not every row has a clone size; where given, it reads once, few, many or a size class.

d_call j_call v_call clone_size cdr3_nt cdr3_aa
. TRBJ1-2 TRBV2 . TGTGCCAGCAGTGCCGAAGAAGTCGCGGCGACCAGGGACTATGGCTACACCTTC CASSAEEVAATRDYGYTF
TRBD1 TRBJ2-7 TRBV7-9 . TGTGCCAGCAGCCCCCATGGGGGGACAGGGAGTTCCTACGAGCAGTACTTC CASSPHGGTGSSYEQYF
TRBD1 TRBJ1-4 TRBV7-9 . TGTGTCAGCAGTTCTCCAGGGGGCGCGTTGGGTGAAAAACTGTTTTTT CVSSSPGGALGEKLFF
. TRBJ1-2 TRBV11-2 . TGTGCCAGCAGCTTAAGTAGTGATCCAGGGGTTTGGGGCTACACCTTC CASSLSSDPGVWGYTF
. TRBJ2-5 TRBV9 few TGTGCCAGCAGCCCTGAAAGCCAGGGGAGGGAGACCCAGTACTTC CASSPESQGRETQYF
TRBD1 TRBJ2-5 TRBV7-7 . TGCGCCAGCAGCCACGGAAGTAGCGGGACAGGGGGAGAGACCCAGCACTTC CASSHGSSGTGGETQHF
. TRBJ2-5 TRBV7-9 . TGTGCCAGCAGTTACAACTCGGGGGAGACCCAGTACTTC CASSYNSGETQYF
. TRBJ2-7 TRBV2 . TGTGCCAGCAGTTACTTTTCATCCCTCGAGCAGTACTTC CASSYFSSLEQYF
. TRBJ1-1 TRBV19 . TGTGCCAGTAGTATCGCGGGGGTCTCGATTGAAGCTTTCTTT CASSIAGVSIEAFF
. TRBJ2-2 TRBV7-8 many TGTGCCAGCAGCCGGCAAGAGTGGGAGCTGTTTTTT CASSRQEWELFF
. TRBJ2-2 TRBV9 few TGTGCCAGCAGCGTAGGAGGGGGGGAGAGCACCGGGGAGCTGTTTTTT CASSVGGGESTGELFF
TRBD2 TRBJ2-5 TRBV19 . TGTGCCAGTAGTCCGACTAGCGGGGGCCAAGAGACCCAGTACTTC CASSPTSGGQETQYF
TRBD1 TRBJ1-1 TRBV25-1 . TGTGCCAGCAGTGCGCATGGACAGGACACTGAAGCTTTCTTT CASSAHGQDTEAFF
TRBD1 TRBJ1-2 TRBV29-1 . TGCAGCGTGACCGGACAGGGCCAGAACTATGGCTACACCTTC CSVTGQGQNYGYTF